This T cell receptor (beta chain) comes out of a study of blood T cell repertoires in COVID-19. About the research overall: PBMCs, B-cell-depleted T cells, or T cells were the source of the cDNA or gDNA that made up the material.

In the source study's methods: By means of reference gene primer amplification, nucleated cell counts were estimated. Measured with immunoSEQ multiplex PCR; TCRdb has only the in-frame clones, and not every one. V, J and clone size are taken as reported in that table, and D and trimming were inferred from the DNA itself. The sample records fewer than 250,000 clones, around 83% being singletons. What was sequenced was peripheral blood. The clonotype comes from a woman between 45 and 65 years old with acute or convalescent COVID-19.

The CDR3 here is CASSLGVSGSQETQYF. The DNA of the CDR3 is TGTGCCAGCAGCTTGGGAGTTTCGGGAAGCCAAGAGACCCAGTACTTC. The rearrangement joins TRBV7-6 to TRBJ2-5; D possibly corresponds to TRBD2 (5 bases). V lost 3 bases, J lost 1 base, and 15 bases lay in between. The germline CDR1 and CDR2 sequences are SGHVS and FNYEAQ. This CDR3 comprises 16 residues.